The present entry profiles one T cell receptor beta chain with its context. Its antigen is as yet unknown. The assay was immunoSEQ multiplex PCR, and TCRdb's table has in-frame clones only and misses some. The table records approximately 34,000 clones, under 90% of them present only once. This record belongs to a study of monozygotic twins with cystic fibrosis. Study-wide background: Libraries were built from 2.5 to 3 micrograms of fragmented DNA using 15 PCR cycles. Overall study results and limits: Nucleotide-identical clonotype sharing was significantly higher within monozygotic CF twin pairs than between unrelated CF individuals. In 13 of 16 pairs, V gene usage was closest to the co-twin's.

The receptor comes from a girl aged 2 to 10 with cystic fibrosis. Sequencing was carried out using blood.

In nucleotides, the CDR3 is TGTGCCAGCAGGGATACGGGACAGGGAAATTCACCCCTCCACTTT. It codes for CASRDTGQGNSPLHF. The chain couples TRBV5-4 to TRBJ1-6, with 9 bases identical to TRBD1. The CDR3 spans 15 residues. Germline values: CDR1 SGHNT, CDR2 YYREEE (reference sequence). V was pared by 5 bases and J by 7 bases, with 7 bases of the junction left unmatched.